This entry is about one TCR beta chain. An end of the junction does not agree with germline; a read error may underlie this. Unique molecular identifiers were in the cDNA, with template-switch universal primer binding. TCRdb ran MiXCR on the 5' RACE reads and lists one entry per CDR3 protein. The sample yields some 690,000 distinct CDR3 sequences, roughly 20% seen once. These data are taken from a study of identical twins. The same sample was also used in a study of T cells expressing NK-cell markers.

This clonotype originated in a woman under 30 in good health. The source material was PBMCs.

The CDR3 DNA reads TGTGCCAGCAGTTTAGGTTCGGGGAACTATGGCTTCACCTTC. This codes for CASSLGSGNYGFTF. This chain links TRBV28 with TRBJ1-2; D not resolved. Per the germline V gene, CDR1 is MDHEN and CDR2 is SYDVKM. The CDR3 contains 14 residues.